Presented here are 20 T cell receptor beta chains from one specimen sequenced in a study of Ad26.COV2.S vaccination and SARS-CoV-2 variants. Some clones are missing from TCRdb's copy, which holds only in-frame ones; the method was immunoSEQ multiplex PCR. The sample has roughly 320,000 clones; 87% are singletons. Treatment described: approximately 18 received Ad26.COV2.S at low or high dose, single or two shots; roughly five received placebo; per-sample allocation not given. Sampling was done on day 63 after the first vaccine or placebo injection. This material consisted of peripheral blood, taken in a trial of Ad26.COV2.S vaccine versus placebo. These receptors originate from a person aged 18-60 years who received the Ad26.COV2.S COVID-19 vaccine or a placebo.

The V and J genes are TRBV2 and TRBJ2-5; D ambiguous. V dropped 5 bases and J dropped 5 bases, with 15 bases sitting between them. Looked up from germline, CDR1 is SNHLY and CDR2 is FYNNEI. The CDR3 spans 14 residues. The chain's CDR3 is CASSRPKGPETQYF. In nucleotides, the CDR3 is TGTGCCAGCAGTCGACCGAAAGGGCCCGAGACCCAGTACTTC.

CDR3 in DNA: TGTGCCAGCTTCCTCACCTCAGGGAACACTGAAGCTTTCTTT. Protein sequence: CASFLTSGNTEAFF. This chain links TRBV6-5 with TRBJ1-1; D remains unclear. Germline CDR1 is MNHEY and CDR2 is SVGAGI. With 8 bases removed from V and 1 base from J, the gap between germline ends came to 14 bases. There are 14 residues in the CDR3.

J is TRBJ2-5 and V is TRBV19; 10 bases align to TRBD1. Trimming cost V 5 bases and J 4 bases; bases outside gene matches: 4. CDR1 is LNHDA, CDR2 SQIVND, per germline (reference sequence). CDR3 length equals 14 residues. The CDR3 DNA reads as TGTGCCAGTAGTCCGGGACAGGGGATAGAGACCCAGTACTTC. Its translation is CASSPGQGIETQYF.

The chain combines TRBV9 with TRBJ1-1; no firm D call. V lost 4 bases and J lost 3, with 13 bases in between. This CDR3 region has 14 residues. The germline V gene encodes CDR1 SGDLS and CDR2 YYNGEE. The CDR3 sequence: CASSLSWGDTEAFF. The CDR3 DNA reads TGTGCCAGCAGCCTCTCTTGGGGAGACACTGAAGCTTTCTTT.

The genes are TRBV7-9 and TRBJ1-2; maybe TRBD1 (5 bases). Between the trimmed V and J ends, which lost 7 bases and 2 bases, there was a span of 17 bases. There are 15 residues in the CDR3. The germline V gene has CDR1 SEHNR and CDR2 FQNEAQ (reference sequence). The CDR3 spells CASKRGGEGNYGYTF. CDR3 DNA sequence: TGTGCCAGCAAGCGAGGAGGGGAAGGGAACTATGGCTACACCTTC.

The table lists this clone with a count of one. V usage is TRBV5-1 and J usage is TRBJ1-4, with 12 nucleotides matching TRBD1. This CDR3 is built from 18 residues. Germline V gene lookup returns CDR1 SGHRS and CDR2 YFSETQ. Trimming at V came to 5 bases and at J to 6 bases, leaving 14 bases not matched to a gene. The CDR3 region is CASREGPVGDRGHEKLFF. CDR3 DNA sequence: TGCGCCAGCAGGGAAGGGCCCGTTGGGGACAGGGGGCATGAAAAACTGTTTTTT.

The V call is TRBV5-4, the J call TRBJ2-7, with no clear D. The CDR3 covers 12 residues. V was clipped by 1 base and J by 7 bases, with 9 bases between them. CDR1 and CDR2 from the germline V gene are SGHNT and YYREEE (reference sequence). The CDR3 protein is CASSLLTGEQYF. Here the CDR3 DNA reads TGTGCCAGCAGCTTGCTCACCGGGGAGCAGTACTTC.

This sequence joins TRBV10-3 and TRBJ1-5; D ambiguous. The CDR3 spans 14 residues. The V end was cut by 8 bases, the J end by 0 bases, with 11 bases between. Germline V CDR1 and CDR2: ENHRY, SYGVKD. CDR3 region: CAISEADSNQPQHF. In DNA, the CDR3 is TGTGCCATCTCGGAAGCGGATAGCAATCAGCCCCAGCATTTT.

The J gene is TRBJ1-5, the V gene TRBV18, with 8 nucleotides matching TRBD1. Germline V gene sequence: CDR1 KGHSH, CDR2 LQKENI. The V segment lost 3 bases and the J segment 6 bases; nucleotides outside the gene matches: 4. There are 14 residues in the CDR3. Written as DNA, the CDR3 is TGTGCCAGCTCACCCCGACAGGGGACTCAGCCCCAGCATTTT. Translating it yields CASSPRQGTQPQHF.

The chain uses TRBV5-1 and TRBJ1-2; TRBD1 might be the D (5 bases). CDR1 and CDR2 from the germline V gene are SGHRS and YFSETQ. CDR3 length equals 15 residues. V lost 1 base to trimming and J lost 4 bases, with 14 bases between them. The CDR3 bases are TGCGCCAGCAGCTTGCAAGGTTATGGGGGCTATGGCTACACCTTC. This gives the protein CASSLQGYGGYGYTF.

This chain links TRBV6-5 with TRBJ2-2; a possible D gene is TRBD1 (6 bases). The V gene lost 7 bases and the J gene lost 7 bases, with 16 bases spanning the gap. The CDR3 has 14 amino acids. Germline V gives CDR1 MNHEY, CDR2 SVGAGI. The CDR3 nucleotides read TGTGCCAGCATCGACACAGGGACGCACGGGGAGCTGTTTTTT. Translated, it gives CASIDTGTHGELFF.

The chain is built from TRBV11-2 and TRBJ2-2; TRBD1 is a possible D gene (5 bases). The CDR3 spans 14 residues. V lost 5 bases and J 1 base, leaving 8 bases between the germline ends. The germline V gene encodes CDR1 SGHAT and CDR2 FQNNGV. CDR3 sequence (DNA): TGTGCCAGCAGCCCCCAGGGGAACACCGGGGAGCTGTTTTTT. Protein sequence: CASSPQGNTGELFF.

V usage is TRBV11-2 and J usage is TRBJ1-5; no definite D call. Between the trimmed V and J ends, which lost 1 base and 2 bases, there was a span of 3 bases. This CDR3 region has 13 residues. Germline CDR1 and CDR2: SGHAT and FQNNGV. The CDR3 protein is CASSLGRNQPQHF. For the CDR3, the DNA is TGTGCCAGCAGCTTAGGCCGCAATCAGCCCCAGCATTTT.

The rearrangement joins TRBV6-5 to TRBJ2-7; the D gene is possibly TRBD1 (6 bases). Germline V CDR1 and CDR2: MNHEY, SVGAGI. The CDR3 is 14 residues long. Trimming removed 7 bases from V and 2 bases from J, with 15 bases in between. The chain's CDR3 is CASTQLGATYEQYF. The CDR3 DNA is TGTGCCAGCACCCAGCTGGGGGCCACCTACGAGCAGTACTTC.

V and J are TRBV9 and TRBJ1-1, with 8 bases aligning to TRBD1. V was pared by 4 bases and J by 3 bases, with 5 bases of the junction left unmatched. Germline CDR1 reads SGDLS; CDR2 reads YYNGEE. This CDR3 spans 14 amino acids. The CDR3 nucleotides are TGTGCCAGCAGCTCGCAACAGGGGGACACTGAAGCTTTCTTT. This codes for CASSSQQGDTEAFF.

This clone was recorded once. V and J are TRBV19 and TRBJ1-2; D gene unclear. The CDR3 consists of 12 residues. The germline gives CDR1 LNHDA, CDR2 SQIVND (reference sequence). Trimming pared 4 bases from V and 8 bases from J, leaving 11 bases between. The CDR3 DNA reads TGTGCCAGTAGTAAATACGCGGACGGCTACACCTTC. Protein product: CASSKYADGYTF.

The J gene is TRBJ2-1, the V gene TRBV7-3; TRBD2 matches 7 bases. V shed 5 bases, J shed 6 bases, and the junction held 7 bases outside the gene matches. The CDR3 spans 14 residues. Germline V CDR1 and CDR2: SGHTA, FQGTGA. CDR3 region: CASSGLGLINEQFF. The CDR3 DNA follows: TGTGCCAGCAGCGGCCTGGGACTAATCAATGAGCAGTTCTTC.

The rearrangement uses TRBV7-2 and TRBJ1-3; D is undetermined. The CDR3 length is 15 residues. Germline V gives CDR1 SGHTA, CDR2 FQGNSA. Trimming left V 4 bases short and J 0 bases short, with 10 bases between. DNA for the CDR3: TGTGCCAGCAGCTCGGACGTTAGCTCTGGAAACACCATATATTTT. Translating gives CASSSDVSSGNTIYF.

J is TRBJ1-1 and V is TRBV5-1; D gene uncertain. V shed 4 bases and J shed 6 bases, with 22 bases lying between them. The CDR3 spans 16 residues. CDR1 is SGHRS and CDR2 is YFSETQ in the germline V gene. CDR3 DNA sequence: TGCGCCAGCAGCAGATGGACCGTGGGTACGGACTCTGAAGCTTTCTTT. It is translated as CASSRWTVGTDSEAFF.

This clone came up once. In DNA form, the CDR3 reads TGTGCCAGCAGCCGAAGGCCCGGGACAGGAAAAGAGACCCAGTACTTC. It translates to CASSRRPGTGKETQYF. J is TRBJ2-5 and V is TRBV9, with 8 bases lining up with TRBD1. The V segment lost 4 bases and the J segment 3 bases; nucleotides outside the gene matches: 11. CDR3 length: 16 residues. The germline gives CDR1 SGDLS, CDR2 YYNGEE.